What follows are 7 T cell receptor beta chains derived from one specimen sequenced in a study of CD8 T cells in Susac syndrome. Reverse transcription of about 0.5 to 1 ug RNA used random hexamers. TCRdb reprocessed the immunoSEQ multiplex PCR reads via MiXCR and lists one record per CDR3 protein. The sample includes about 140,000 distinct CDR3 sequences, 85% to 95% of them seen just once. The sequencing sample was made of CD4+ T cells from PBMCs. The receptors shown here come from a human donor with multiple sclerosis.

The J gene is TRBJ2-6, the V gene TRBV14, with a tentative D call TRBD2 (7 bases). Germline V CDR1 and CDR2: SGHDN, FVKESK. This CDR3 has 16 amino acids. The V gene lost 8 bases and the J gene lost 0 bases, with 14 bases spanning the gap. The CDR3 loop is CASGGALPSGANVLTF. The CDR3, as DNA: TGTGCCAGCGGGGGGGCTCTCCCCTCTGGGGCCAACGTCCTGACTTTC.

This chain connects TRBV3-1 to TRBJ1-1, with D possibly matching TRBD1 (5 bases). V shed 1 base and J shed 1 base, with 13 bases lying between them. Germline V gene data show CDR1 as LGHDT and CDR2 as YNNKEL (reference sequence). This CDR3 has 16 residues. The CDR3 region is CASSQGRGRGNTEAFF. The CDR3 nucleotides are TGTGCCAGCAGCCAAGGGAGGGGACGCGGGAACACTGAAGCTTTCTTT.

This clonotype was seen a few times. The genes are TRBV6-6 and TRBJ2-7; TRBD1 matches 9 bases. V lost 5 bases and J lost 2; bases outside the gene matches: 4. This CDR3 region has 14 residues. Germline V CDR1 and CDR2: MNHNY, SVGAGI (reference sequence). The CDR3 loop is CASSTTGGAYEQYF. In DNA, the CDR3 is TGTGCCAGCAGTACGACAGGGGGTGCCTACGAGCAGTACTTC.

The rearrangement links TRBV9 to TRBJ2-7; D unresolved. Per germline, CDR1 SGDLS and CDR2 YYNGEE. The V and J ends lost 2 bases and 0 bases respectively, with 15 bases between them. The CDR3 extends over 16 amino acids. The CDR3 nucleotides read TGTGCCAGCAGCGTCTATCCTTCTCAGAACTCCTACGAGCAGTACTTC. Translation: CASSVYPSQNSYEQYF.

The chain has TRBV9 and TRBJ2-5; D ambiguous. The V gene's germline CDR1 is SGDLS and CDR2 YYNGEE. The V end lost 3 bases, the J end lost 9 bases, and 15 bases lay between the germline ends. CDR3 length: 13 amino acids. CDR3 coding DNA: TGTGCCAGCAGCGCGGACGCCCTCGAGGCCCAGTACTTC. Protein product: CASSADALEAQYF.

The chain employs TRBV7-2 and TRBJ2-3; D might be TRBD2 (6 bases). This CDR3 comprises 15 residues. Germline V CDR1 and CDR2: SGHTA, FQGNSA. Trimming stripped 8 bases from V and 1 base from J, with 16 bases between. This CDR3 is CASVRGASGTDTQYF. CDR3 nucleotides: TGTGCCAGCGTTCGTGGGGCTAGCGGCACAGATACGCAGTATTTT.

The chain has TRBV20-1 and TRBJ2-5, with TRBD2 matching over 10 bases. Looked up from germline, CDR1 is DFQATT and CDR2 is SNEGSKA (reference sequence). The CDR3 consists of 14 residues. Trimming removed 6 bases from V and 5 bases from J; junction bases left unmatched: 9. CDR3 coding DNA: TGCAGTGCAAGCTCTAGCGGGGGAGGCGAGACCCAGTACTTC. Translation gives CSASSSGGGETQYF.